This T cell receptor beta chain was sequenced in a study of T cells after yellow fever vaccination. General study points: The presence of abundant clonotypes contaminating from the bulk population was possible in FACS-sorted repertoires. Some clonotypes were seen in both the CD4 and the CD8 compartments. These made up a small share and likely arose from convergent recombination.

Turning to this clonotype: Its antigen is as yet unknown.

They built TCR cDNA with 5'RACE template switching, a step that put in a universal primer site and UMIs. TCRdb independently ran MiXCR on the 5' RACE reads; one entry per CDR3 protein. The sample lists 230,000 or so distinct CDR3 sequences; 5.5% to 8.5% were seen once. V lost 5 bases to trimming and J lost 5 bases, with 19 bases between them. CDR3 length: 15 amino acids. Per the germline V gene, CDR1 is SEHNR and CDR2 is FQNEAQ (reference sequence). The source is a man aged 30 to 39 who received the YFV17D yellow fever vaccine. The specimen was CD4+ T cells sorted from PBMCs, collected on the day of the yellow fever booster vaccination. This chain connects TRBV7-9 to TRBJ2-7; maybe TRBD2 (5 bases). CDR3: CASSQREGLKDEQYF. The CDR3 DNA reads as TGTGCCAGCAGCCAGCGCGAGGGTCTTAAGGACGAGCAGTACTTC.